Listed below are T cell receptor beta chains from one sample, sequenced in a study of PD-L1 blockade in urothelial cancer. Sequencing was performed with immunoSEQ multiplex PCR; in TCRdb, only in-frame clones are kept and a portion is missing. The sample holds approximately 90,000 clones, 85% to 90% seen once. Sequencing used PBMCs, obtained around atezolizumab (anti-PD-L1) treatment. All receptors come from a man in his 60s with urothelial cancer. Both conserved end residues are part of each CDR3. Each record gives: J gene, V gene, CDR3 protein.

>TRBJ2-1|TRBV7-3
CASGTSGGNEQFF
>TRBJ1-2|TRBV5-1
CASSSTTGGYGYTF
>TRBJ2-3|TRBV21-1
CASDWVPEDTDTQYF
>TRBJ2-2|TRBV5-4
CASSLAGPLGAIGELFF
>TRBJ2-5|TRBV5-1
CASSQGGQRTQETQYF
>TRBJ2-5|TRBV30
CAWSVRWDFQETQYF
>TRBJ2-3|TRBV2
CASGSFSGGGDTQYF
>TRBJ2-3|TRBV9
CASSAPVTGAADTQYF
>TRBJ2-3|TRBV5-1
CASSLGGRTDTQYF
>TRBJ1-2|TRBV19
CASSPDRGVSYGYTF
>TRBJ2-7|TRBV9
CASSVGPGENSYEQYF
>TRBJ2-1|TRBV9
CASSVAPGTGGLYNEQFF
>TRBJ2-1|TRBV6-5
CASTSGTSIVGEQFF
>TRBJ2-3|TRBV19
CASRTGNTDTQYF
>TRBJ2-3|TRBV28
CATAEQGPDTQYF
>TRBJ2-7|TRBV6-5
CASSSWTSGRNEQYF
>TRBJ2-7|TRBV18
CASSPRVDSTTYEQYF
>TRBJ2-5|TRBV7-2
CASSRTGPGETQYF
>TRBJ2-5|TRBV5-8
CASPTWGLFPETQYF
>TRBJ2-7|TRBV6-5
CASSRPGQASYEQYF
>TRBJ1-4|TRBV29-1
CSYRDGGANEKLFF
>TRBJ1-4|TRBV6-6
CATQGGDATNEKLFF
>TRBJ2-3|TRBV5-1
CASSSMTSSDTQYF
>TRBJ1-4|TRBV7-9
CASSSTGTGEEKLFF